This T cell receptor beta chain is drawn from a study of T cell repertoires in cytomegalovirus infection. General study points: Public TCR beta family frequency separated CMV-and-HLA carriers, including in an independent cohort.

Comments on this clonotype: Its specificity is unknown.

The CDR3 extends over 18 amino acids. Germline V gene lookup returns CDR1 MNHEY and CDR2 SVGEGT. Unmatched junction bases numbered 21, after V lost 7 bases and J lost 5 bases. TCRdb processed the reads anew with MiXCR; each CDR3 protein has one entry. This sample has about 110,000 distinct CDR3 sequences, with 30% found just once. This specimen consisted of CD8+ T cells from cultured PBMCs, obtained from culture after CMV antigen stimulation. V is TRBV6-2 or TRBV6-3 and J is TRBJ2-5; 8 nucleotides match TRBD1. The receptor comes from a human donor in good health (CMV status not recorded). Some clones in this sample may be carry-over from other donors' samples. The CDR3 spells CASKSPTDKTGVRETQYF. In DNA form, the CDR3 reads TGTGCCAGCAAGAGTCCAACAGACAAGACAGGGGTGAGGGAGACCCAGTACTTC.